The clone carrying this T cell receptor beta chain has more than one count but fewer than ten. This sample is drawn from a study of blood T cell repertoires in COVID-19. The germline V gene has CDR1 MGHRA and CDR2 YSYEKL. This CDR3 has 14 residues. Trimming at V came to 4 bases and at J to 5 bases, leaving 7 bases not matched to a gene. Methods used by the authors: Reference gene primer amplification gave estimated nucleated cell counts. TCRdb keeps only in-frame clones here, not all; method: immunoSEQ multiplex PCR. The DNA gave D and trimming, while V, J and clone size come from that table. The data contain about 200,000 clones, about nine tenths of them singletons.

The specimen sequenced was peripheral blood. This clonotype was sampled from a man aged 18-30 years with active or convalescent COVID-19. The chain is built from TRBV4-1 and TRBJ1-2; 7 bases are a match to TRBD1. The CDR3: CASSPEGAGYGYTF. The DNA for the CDR3 is TGCGCCAGCAGCCCGGAGGGGGCGGGGTATGGCTACACCTTC.